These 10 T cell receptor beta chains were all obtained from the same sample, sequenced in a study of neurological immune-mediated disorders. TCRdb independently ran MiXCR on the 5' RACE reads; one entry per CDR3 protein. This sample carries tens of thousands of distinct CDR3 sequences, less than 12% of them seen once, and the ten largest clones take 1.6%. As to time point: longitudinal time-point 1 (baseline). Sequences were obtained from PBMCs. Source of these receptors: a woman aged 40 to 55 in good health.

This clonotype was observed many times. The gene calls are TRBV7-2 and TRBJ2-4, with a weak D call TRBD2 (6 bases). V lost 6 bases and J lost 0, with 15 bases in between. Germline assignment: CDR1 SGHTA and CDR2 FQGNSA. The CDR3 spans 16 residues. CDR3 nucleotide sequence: TGTGCCAGCAGGTCTGGGGGAGGCCTAGCCAAAAACATTCAGTACTTC. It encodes CASRSGGGLAKNIQYF.

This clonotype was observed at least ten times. Written as DNA, the CDR3 is TGTGCCAGCAGCGTAGGCGGGAGGGTCACCGGGGAGCTGTTTTTT. Translated, it gives CASSVGGRVTGELFF. The chain couples TRBV9 to TRBJ2-2, with 9 nucleotides matching TRBD2. V lost 0 bases to trimming and J lost 4 bases; unmatched junction nucleotides: 1. CDR3 length: 15 residues. The V gene's germline CDR1 is SGDLS and CDR2 YYNGEE.

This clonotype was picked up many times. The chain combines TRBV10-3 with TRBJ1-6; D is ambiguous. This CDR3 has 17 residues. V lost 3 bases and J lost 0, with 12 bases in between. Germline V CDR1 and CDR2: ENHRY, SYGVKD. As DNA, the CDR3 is TGTGCCATCAGTGACAAAGGAGTTGGCTCCTATAATTCACCCCTCCACTTT. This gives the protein CAISDKGVGSYNSPLHF.

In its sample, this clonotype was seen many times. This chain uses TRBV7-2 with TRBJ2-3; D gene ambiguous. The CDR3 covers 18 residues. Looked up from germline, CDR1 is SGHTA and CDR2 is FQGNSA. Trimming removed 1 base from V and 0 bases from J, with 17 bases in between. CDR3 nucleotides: TGTGCCAGCAGCTTAGTTTGGCGTGCCGCGTCGAGCACAGATACGCAGTATTTT. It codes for CASSLVWRAASSTDTQYF. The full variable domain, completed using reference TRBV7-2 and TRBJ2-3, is GAGVSQSPSNKVTEKGKDVELRCDPISGHTALYWYRQSLGQGLEFLIYFQGNSAPDKSGLPSDRFSAERTGGSVSTLTIQRTQQEDSAVYLCASSLVWRAASSTDTQYFGPGTRLTVL.

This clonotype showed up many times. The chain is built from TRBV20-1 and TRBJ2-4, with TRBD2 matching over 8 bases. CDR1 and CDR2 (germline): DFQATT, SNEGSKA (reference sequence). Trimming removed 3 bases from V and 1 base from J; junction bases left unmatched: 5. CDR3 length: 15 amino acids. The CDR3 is CSASDSGSAKNIQYF. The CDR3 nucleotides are TGCAGTGCTAGTGACAGCGGGAGTGCCAAAAACATTCAGTACTTC.

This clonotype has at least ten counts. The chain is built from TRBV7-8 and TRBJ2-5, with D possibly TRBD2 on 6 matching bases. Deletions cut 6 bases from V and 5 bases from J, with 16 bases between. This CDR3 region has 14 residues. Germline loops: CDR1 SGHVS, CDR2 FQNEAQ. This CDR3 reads CASSSQVGGETQYF. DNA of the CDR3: TGTGCCAGCAGTTCCCAGGTTGGGGGGGAGACCCAGTACTTC.

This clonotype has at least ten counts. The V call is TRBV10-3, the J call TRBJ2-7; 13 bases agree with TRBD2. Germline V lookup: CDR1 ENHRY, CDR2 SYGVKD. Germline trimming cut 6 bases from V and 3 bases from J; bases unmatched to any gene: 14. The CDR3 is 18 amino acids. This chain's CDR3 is CAIRPDPGTSGKSYEQYF. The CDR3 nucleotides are TGTGCCATCAGACCAGATCCAGGGACTAGCGGGAAAAGCTACGAGCAGTACTTC.

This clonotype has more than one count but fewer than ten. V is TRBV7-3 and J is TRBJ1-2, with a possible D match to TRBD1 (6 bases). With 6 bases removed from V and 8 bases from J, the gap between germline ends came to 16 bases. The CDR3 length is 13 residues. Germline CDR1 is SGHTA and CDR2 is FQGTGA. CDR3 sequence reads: CASSYDIRGGYTF. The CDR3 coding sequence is TGTGCCAGCAGTTACGATATCAGGGGCGGCTACACCTTC.

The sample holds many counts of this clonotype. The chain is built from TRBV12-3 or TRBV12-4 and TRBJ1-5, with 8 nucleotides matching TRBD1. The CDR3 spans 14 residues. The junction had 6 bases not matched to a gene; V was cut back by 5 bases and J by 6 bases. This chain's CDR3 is CASSPGGKGQPQHF. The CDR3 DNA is TGTGCCAGCAGTCCAGGGGGCAAGGGTCAGCCCCAGCATTTT.

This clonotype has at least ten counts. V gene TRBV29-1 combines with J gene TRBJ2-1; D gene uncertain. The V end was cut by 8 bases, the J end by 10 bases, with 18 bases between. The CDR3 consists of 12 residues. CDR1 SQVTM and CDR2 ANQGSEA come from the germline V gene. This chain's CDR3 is CSSLRTLGEQFF. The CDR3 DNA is TGCAGCAGCCTCCGGACCCTGGGGGAGCAGTTCTTC.